This T cell receptor (beta chain) was captured in a study of naive and memory T cell subsets. Separate alpha and beta amplification began at the second PCR step. Regarding the study as a whole: Possibly reflecting memory cells re-expressing CD45RA, a few larger clonotypes occurred in naive repertoires, especially CD8.

An equimolar mix of two oligonucleotides served as the beta constant-region primer for TRBC1 and TRBC2. Ligated cDNA was amplified by four rounds of PCR with nested alpha and beta constant-region primers and SP2. The cDNA 3' end received a ligated single-stranded oligonucleotide carrying the SP2 primer and a 12-nucleotide UMI. TCRdb fed the UMI-ligation and nested PCR reads into MiXCR, producing one record per CDR3 protein. The data hold 150,000 or so distinct CDR3 sequences, with 20% to 25% observed a single time. Details on this clonotype: Its target is not known.

The CDR3 is made up of 14 amino acids. Germline trimming cut 8 bases from V and 9 bases from J; bases unmatched to any gene: 8. This clonotype originated in a human donor in good health. The chain couples TRBV12-3 or TRBV12-4 to TRBJ1-6; 9 bases fit TRBD1. What was sequenced was naive CD4+ T cells from blood. CDR3 nucleotide sequence: TGTGCCAGCCGTGGACAGGGGACCGCTTCACCCCTCCACTTT. Translating gives CASRGQGTASPLHF.